This T cell receptor beta chain was documented in a study of pediatric ulcerative colitis. Study-wide findings and caveats: Rectal repertoires separated controls, mild-moderate and acute severe colitis.

The assay was run at survey level. The data were produced by immunoSEQ multiplex PCR, yet TCRdb's version contains in-frame clones alone and is incomplete. The table lists around 65,000 clones, more than 60% of them singletons. With regard to this clone: Its target is unknown.

The length of the CDR3 is 14 residues. J lost 3 bases, V lost 4 bases, and 7 bases had no gene match. Germline CDR1 GTSNPN, CDR2 SVGIG (reference sequence). The sequence came from a boy aged 10-17 years with moderate ulcerative colitis. Sequencing input: blood. The V call is TRBV30, the J call TRBJ2-7, with 9 positions matching TRBD1. The CDR3 DNA follows: TGTGCCTGGAACCCCGGACAGGGGATCTACGAGCAGTACTTC. This translates into CAWNPGQGIYEQYF.